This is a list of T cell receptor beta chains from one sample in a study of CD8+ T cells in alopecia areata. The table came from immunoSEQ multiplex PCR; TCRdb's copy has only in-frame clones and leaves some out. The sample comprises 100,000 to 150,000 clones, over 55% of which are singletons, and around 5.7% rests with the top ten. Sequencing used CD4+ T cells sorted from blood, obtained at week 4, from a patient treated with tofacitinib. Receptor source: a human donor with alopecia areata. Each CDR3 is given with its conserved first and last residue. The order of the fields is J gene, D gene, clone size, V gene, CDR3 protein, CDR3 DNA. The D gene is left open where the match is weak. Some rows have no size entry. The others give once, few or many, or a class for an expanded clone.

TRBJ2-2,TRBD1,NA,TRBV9,CASSATGQQAAGELFF,TGTGCCAGCAGCGCGACGGGACAGCAAGCAGCCGGGGAGCTGTTTTTT
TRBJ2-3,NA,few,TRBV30,CAWRHLANFVSSTDTQYF,TGTGCCTGGCGGCATCTAGCCAACTTTGTCTCTAGCACAGATACGCAGTATTTT
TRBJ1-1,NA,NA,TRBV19,CASSTPRVRGTEAFF,TGTGCCAGTAGTACCCCCAGGGTGAGGGGCACTGAAGCTTTCTTT
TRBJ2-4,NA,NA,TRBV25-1,CASSAPRGAENIQYF,TGTGCCAGCAGCGCCCCCCGGGGGGCCGAGAACATTCAGTACTTC
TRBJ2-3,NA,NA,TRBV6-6,CASRRGITDTQYF,TGTGCCTCGAGGAGGGGGATTACAGATACGCAGTATTTT
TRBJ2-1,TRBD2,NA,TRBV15,CATSRDTLAGGNEQFF,TGTGCCACCAGCAGAGATACCCTAGCGGGAGGAAATGAGCAGTTCTTC
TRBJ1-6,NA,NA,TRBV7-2,CASSSWGTTNSPLHF,TGTGCCAGCAGCTCCTGGGGGACAACTAATTCACCCCTCCACTTT
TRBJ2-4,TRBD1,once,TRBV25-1,CASTERRGNGKNIQYF,TGTGCCAGCACCGAGCGCAGGGGGAACGGCAAAAACATTCAGTACTTC
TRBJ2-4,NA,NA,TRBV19,CASSPRGRSQNIQYF,TGTGCCAGTAGTCCGCGAGGGCGGTCACAGAACATTCAGTACTTC
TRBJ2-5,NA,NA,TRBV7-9,CASSFSGETQYF,TGTGCCAGCAGCTTTTCGGGGGAGACCCAGTACTTC
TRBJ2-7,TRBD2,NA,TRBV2,CASSRPGLIYEQYF,TGTGCCAGCAGTCGCCCGGGACTAATCTACGAGCAGTACTTC
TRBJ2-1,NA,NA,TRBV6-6,CASSWLDNEQFF,TGTGCCAGCAGTTGGCTGGACAATGAGCAGTTCTTC
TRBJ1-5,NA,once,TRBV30,CACLSDRDQPQHF,TGTGCCTGCCTATCCGACAGAGATCAGCCCCAGCATTTT
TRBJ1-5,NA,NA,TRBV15,CATSRDLAARQPQHF,TGTGCCACCAGCAGAGATCTTGCCGCTCGCCAGCCCCAGCATTTT
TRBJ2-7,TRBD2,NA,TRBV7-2,CASSWTSGGYEQYF,TGTGCCAGCAGCTGGACTAGCGGGGGGTACGAGCAGTACTTC
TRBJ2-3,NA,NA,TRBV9,CASSVGTDTQYF,TGTGCCAGCAGCGTGGGCACAGATACGCAGTATTTT
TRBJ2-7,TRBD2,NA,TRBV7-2,CASSSYWTGGGYEQYF,TGTGCCAGCAGCTCGTACTGGACGGGAGGGGGGTACGAGCAGTACTTC
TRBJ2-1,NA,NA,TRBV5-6,CASSFRQVGNEQFF,TGTGCCAGCAGCTTCCGACAGGTTGGGAATGAGCAGTTCTTC
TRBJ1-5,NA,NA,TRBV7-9,CASSLGQHNQPQHF,TGTGCCAGCAGCTTAGGACAGCACAATCAGCCCCAGCATTTT
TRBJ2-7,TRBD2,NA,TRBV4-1,CASSPRLADEQYF,TGCGCCAGCAGCCCCCGACTAGCGGACGAGCAGTACTTC
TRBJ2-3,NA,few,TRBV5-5,CASSFGPTASTDTQYF,TGTGCCAGCAGCTTTGGGCCGACAGCGAGCACAGATACGCAGTATTTT
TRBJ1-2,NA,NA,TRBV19,CASTQVASHPGYTF,TGTGCCAGTACCCAGGTGGCATCTCACCCCGGCTACACCTTC
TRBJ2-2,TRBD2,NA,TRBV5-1,CASSLESGANTGELFF,TGCGCCAGCAGCTTGGAAAGCGGGGCCAACACCGGGGAGCTGTTTTTT
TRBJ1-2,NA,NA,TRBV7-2,CASSLGPSAALYGYTF,TGTGCCAGCAGCTTAGGGCCGTCGGCGGCTCTCTATGGCTACACCTTC
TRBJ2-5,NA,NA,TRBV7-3,CASSLSGTPYETQYF,TGTGCCAGCAGCTTATCCGGGACACCTTACGAGACCCAGTACTTC
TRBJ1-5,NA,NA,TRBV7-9,CASSRGLGNQPQHF,TGTGCCAGCAGTCGGGGGTTGGGCAATCAGCCCCAGCATTTT
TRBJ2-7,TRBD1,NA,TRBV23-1,CASSETPGQFYEQYF,TGCGCCAGCAGTGAAACGCCGGGACAGTTCTACGAGCAGTACTTC
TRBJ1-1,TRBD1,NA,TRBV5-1,CASSRDRNTEAFF,TGCGCCAGCAGCAGGGACAGGAACACTGAAGCTTTCTTT
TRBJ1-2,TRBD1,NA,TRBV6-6,CASSTDRGHGYTF,TGTGCCAGCAGTACGGACAGGGGTCATGGCTACACCTTC
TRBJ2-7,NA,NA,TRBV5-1,CASTDHSYEQYF,TGCGCCAGCACCGACCACTCCTACGAGCAGTACTTC
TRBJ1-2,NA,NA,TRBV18,CASSHRAMNYGYTF,TGTGCCAGCTCACACAGGGCCATGAACTATGGCTACACCTTC
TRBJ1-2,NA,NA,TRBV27,CASSLSPGLGYTF,TGTGCCAGCAGTTTATCCCCAGGGCTCGGCTACACCTTC
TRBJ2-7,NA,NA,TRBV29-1,CSVEGGQMGHEQYF,TGCAGCGTTGAAGGGGGGCAGATGGGCCACGAGCAGTACTTC
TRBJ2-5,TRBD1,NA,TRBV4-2,CASSQDVGGTDMYF,TGTGCCAGCAGCCAAGATGTCGGTGGGACAGACATGTACTTC
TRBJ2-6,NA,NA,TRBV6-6,CASIESGLGGANVLTF,TGTGCCAGCATCGAATCAGGGCTTGGTGGGGCCAACGTCCTGACTTTC
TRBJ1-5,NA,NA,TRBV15,CATSRDNQPQHF,TGTGCCACCAGCAGAGATAATCAGCCCCAGCATTTT
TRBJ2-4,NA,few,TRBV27,CASSPSRLYIQYF,TGTGCCAGCAGTCCCTCGCGGTTGTACATTCAGTACTTC
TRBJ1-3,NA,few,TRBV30,CAWSVPASGNTIYF,TGTGCCTGGAGTGTACCCGCTTCTGGAAACACCATATATTTT
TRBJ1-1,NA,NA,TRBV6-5,CASSYGGGTEAFF,TGTGCCAGCAGTTACGGAGGGGGGACTGAAGCTTTCTTT
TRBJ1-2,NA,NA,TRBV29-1,CSVALTAGDGYTF,TGCAGCGTTGCTTTGACGGCAGGGGATGGCTACACCTTC
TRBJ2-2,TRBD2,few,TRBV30,CAWRPSGSTGELFF,TGTGCCTGGAGGCCTAGCGGATCCACCGGGGAGCTGTTTTTT
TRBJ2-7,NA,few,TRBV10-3,CAISEDSKLAYEQYF,TGTGCCATCAGTGAAGACTCCAAACTCGCCTACGAGCAGTACTTC
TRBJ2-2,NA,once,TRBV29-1,CSVKTQINTGELFF,TGCAGCGTTAAAACACAGATCAACACCGGGGAGCTGTTTTTT
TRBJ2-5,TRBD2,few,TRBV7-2,CASSLVSGGETQYF,TGTGCCAGCAGCTTAGTCAGCGGGGGGGAGACCCAGTACTTC
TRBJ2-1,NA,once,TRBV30,CAWITGTSMANEQFF,TGTGCCTGGATAACTGGGACCTCAATGGCCAATGAGCAGTTCTTC
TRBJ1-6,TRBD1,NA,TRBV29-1,CSVRGQANSPLHF,TGCAGCGTTCGGGGACAGGCGAATTCACCCCTCCACTTT
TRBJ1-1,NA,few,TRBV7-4,CASSVSNTEAFF,TGTGCCAGCAGCGTTTCGAACACTGAAGCTTTCTTT
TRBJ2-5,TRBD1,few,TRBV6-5,CASSQDRGRETQYF,TGTGCCAGCAGTCAGGACAGGGGGAGAGAGACCCAGTACTTC
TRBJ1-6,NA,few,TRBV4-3,CASSQDKGTPLHF,TGCGCCAGCAGCCAAGATAAGGGTACACCCCTCCACTTT
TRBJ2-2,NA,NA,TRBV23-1,CASRKTRVTGELFF,TGCGCCAGCCGAAAAACCAGGGTCACCGGGGAGCTGTTTTTT
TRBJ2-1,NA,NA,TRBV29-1,CSVEGNGGTEQFF,TGCAGCGTTGAAGGGAACGGAGGGACTGAGCAGTTCTTC
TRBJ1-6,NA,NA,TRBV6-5,CASIGRGKAHF,TGTGCCAGCATTGGCCGCGGGAAAGCCCACTTT
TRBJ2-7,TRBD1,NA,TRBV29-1,CSVETGTVSYEQYF,TGCAGCGTCGAAACCGGGACAGTCTCCTACGAGCAGTACTTC
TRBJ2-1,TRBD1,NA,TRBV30,CAARWGQGYNEQFF,TGTGCCGCTCGGTGGGGACAGGGCTACAATGAGCAGTTCTTC
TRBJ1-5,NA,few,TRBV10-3,CAISDGQFNQPQHF,TGTGCCATCAGTGATGGGCAGTTCAATCAGCCCCAGCATTTT
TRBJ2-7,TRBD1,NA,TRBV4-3,CASSQLASGTGGSEQYF,TGCGCCAGCAGCCAACTAGCCTCCGGGACAGGGGGCAGCGAGCAGTACTTC
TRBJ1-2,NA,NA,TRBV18,CASRPPGNYGYTF,TGTGCCAGCCGCCCCCCCGGTAACTATGGCTACACCTTC
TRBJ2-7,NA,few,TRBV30,CAGGDNSYEQYF,TGTGCCGGGGGGGACAACTCCTACGAGCAGTACTTC
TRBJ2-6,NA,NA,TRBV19,CASSPGHSGANVLTF,TGTGCCAGTAGTCCAGGACATTCCGGGGCCAACGTCCTGACTTTC